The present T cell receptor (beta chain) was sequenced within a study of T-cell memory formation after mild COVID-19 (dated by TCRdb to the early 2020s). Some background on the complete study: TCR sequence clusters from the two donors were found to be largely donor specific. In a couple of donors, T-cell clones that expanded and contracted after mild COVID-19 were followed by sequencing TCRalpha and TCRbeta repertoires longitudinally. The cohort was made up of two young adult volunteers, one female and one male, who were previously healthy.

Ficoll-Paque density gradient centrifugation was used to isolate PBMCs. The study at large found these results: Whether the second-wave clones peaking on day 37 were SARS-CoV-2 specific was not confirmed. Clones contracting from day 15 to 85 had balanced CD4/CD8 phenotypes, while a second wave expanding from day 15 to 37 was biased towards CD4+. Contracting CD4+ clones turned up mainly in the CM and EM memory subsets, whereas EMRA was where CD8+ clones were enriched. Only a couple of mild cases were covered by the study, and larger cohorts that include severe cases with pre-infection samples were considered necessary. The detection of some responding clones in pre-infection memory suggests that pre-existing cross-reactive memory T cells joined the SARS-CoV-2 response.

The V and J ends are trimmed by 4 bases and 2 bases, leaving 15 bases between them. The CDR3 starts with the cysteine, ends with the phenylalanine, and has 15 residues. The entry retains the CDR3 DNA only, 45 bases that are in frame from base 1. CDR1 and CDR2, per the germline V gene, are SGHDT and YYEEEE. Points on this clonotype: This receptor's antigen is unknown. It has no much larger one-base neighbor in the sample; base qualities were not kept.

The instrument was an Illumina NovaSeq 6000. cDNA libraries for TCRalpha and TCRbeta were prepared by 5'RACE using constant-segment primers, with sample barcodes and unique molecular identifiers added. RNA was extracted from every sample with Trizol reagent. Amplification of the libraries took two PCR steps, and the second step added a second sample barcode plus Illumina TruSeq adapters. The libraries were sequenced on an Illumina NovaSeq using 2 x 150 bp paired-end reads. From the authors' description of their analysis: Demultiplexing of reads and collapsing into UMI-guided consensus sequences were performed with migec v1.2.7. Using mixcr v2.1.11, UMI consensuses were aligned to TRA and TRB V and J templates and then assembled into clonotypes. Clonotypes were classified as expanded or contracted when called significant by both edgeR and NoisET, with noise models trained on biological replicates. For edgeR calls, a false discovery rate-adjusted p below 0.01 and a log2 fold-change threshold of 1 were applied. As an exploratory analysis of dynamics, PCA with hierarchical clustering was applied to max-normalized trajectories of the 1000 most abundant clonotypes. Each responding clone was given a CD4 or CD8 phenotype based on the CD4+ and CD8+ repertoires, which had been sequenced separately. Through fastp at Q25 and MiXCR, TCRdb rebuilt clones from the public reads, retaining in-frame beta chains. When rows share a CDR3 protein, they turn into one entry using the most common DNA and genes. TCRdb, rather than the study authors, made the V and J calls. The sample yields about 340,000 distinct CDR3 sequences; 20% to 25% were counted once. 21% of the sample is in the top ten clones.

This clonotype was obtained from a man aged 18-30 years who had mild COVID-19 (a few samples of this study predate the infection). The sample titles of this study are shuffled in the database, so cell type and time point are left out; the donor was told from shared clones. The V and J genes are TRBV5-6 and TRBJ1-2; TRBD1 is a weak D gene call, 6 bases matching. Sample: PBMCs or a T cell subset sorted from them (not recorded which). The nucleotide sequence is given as TGTGCCAGCAGCCCGATGGGACACTCGAACTATGGCTACACCTTC. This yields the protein CASSPMGHSNYGYTF.